A selection of T cell receptor beta chains follows, all from one sample in a study of PD-1 blockade in classical Hodgkin lymphoma. Assay: immunoSEQ multiplex PCR; the TCRdb copy retains only in-frame clones and omits some. The sample contains some 53,000 clones, about 89% of which appear only once. The source was peripheral blood mononuclear cells (PBMCs), collected before the fourth cycle of nivolumab. These receptors were taken from a human donor with classical Hodgkin lymphoma. The CDR3 runs from the conserved cysteine through the conserved F or W. A D gene is named only where the DNA matches it firmly. Size is omitted from some rows. Given values are once, few, many or a class for expanded clones.

v_call: TRBV29-1
d_call: NA
clone_size: few
j_call: TRBJ1-2
cdr3_aa: CSVLTSDGYTF
cdr3_nt: TGCAGCGTCCTTACCTCCGATGGCTACACCTTC

v_call: TRBV4-1
d_call: NA
clone_size: NA
j_call: TRBJ1-2
cdr3_aa: CASSQDGEGGYTF
cdr3_nt: TGCGCCAGCAGCCAAGACGGGGAGGGTGGCTACACCTTC

v_call: TRBV29-1
d_call: NA
clone_size: NA
j_call: TRBJ1-4
cdr3_aa: CSVDSGRRGKLFF
cdr3_nt: TGCAGCGTTGACAGTGGAAGGAGGGGGAAACTGTTTTTT

v_call: TRBV28
d_call: NA
clone_size: NA
j_call: TRBJ2-1
cdr3_aa: CASSPTTGSYNEQFF
cdr3_nt: TGTGCCAGCAGTCCGACGACAGGATCCTACAATGAGCAGTTCTTC

v_call: TRBV27
d_call: NA
clone_size: NA
j_call: TRBJ2-1
cdr3_aa: CASSSINEQFF
cdr3_nt: TGTGCCAGCAGTTCTATAAATGAGCAGTTCTTC

v_call: TRBV9
d_call: NA
clone_size: NA
j_call: TRBJ2-5
cdr3_aa: CASSLGQKETQYF
cdr3_nt: TGTGCCAGCAGCCTAGGACAGAAAGAGACCCAGTACTTC

v_call: TRBV2
d_call: TRBD1
clone_size: NA
j_call: TRBJ1-2
cdr3_aa: CASKGQGTNLNYGYTF
cdr3_nt: TGTGCCAGCAAAGGACAGGGGACAAACCTTAACTATGGCTACACCTTC

v_call: TRBV7-3
d_call: NA
clone_size: once
j_call: TRBJ1-2
cdr3_aa: CASSRAIGGLYYGYTF
cdr3_nt: TGTGCCAGCAGCAGGGCGATCGGGGGGCTTTACTATGGCTACACCTTC

v_call: TRBV6-1
d_call: TRBD1
clone_size: NA
j_call: TRBJ1-5
cdr3_aa: CASRGDRQQPQHF
cdr3_nt: TGTGCCAGCAGGGGGGACAGACAGCAGCCCCAGCATTTT

v_call: TRBV4-2
d_call: NA
clone_size: NA
j_call: TRBJ1-5
cdr3_aa: CASSQGDFRGVGQPQHF
cdr3_nt: TGTGCCAGCAGCCAAGGAGACTTCAGGGGAGTCGGTCAGCCCCAGCATTTT

v_call: TRBV7-9
d_call: NA
clone_size: NA
j_call: TRBJ2-7
cdr3_aa: CASSPKGWYEQYF
cdr3_nt: TGTGCCAGCAGCCCGAAGGGGTGGTACGAGCAGTACTTC

v_call: TRBV28
d_call: NA
clone_size: NA
j_call: TRBJ2-7
cdr3_aa: CASLPRGLPSSYEQYF
cdr3_nt: TGTGCCAGCCTCCCCCGGGGACTTCCCAGCTCCTACGAGCAGTACTTC

v_call: TRBV4-2
d_call: TRBD2
clone_size: NA
j_call: TRBJ2-5
cdr3_aa: CASSPGTSGGIQETQYF
cdr3_nt: TGTGCCAGCAGCCCCGGGACTAGCGGGGGGATCCAAGAGACCCAGTACTTC

v_call: TRBV6-6
d_call: TRBD2
clone_size: NA
j_call: TRBJ2-7
cdr3_aa: CASRTSGGSIYEQYF
cdr3_nt: TGTGCCAGCAGGACTAGCGGGGGAAGCATCTACGAGCAGTACTTC